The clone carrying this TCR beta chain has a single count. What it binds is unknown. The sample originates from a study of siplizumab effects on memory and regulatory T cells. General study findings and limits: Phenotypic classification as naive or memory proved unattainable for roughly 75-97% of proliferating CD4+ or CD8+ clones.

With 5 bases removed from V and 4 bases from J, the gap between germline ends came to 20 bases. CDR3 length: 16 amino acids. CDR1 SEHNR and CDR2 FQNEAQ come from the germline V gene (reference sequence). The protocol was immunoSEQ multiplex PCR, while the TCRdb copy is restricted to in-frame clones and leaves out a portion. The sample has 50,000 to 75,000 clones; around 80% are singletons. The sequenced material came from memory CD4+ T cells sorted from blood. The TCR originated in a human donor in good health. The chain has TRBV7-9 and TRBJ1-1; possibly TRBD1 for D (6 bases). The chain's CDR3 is CASSPRTAQGFTEAFF. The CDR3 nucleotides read TGTGCCAGCAGCCCAAGGACAGCACAGGGTTTCACTGAAGCTTTCTTT.